This T cell receptor (beta chain) derives from a study of CD8+ T cells in alopecia areata. Reverse transcription of extracted RNA yielded cDNA, which provided the sequencing template. Repertoires were generated with immunoSEQ multiplex PCR, while TCRdb's copy carries only in-frame clones and drops some. Of hundreds of thousands of clones listed, under 80% are singletons. Germline V CDR1 and CDR2: SGHDN, FVKESK. Deletions cut 1 base from V and 7 bases from J, with 13 bases between. The CDR3 runs 14 residues. The TCR originated in a human donor with alopecia areata. Sequencing was performed on CD4+ T cells sorted from blood, taken at week 0. The rearrangement uses TRBV14 and TRBJ1-1, with D possibly being TRBD1 (5 bases). The CDR3 protein is CASSQVRADSEAFF. DNA for the CDR3: TGTGCCAGCAGCCAAGTTCGAGCAGACAGTGAAGCTTTCTTT.